Shown below are 25 T cell receptor beta chains from a single sample sequenced in a study of T cell changes during pregnancy in multiple sclerosis. Measured with immunoSEQ multiplex PCR; TCRdb has only the in-frame clones, and not every one. The table records around 21,000 clones, less than 90% of them present only once. Source: CD8+ T cells from peripheral blood mononuclear cells, taken in the third trimester of pregnancy. These receptors all come from a female donor in good health, enrolled as a control in a pregnancy study.

The chain links TRBV25-1 to TRBJ1-5; no clear D. In germline, CDR1 is MGHDK, CDR2 SYGVNS. The CDR3 totals 14 residues. V was pared by 5 bases and J by 6 bases, with 14 bases between. The CDR3 loop reads CASSTGYGSQPQHF. The DNA for the CDR3 is TGTGCCAGCAGTACGGGGTATGGAAGTCAGCCCCAGCATTTT.

The chain employs TRBV28 and TRBJ2-3, with a tentative D call TRBD2 (5 bases). Trimming cost V 1 base and J 2 bases, with 10 bases left between them. This CDR3 has 15 residues. In germline, CDR1 is MDHEN, CDR2 SYDVKM. The CDR3 loop reads CASSLLVSDTDTQYF. The CDR3 coding sequence is TGTGCCAGCAGTTTATTAGTTAGCGACACAGATACGCAGTATTTT.

The rearrangement joins TRBV11-3 to TRBJ2-7; D possibly corresponds to TRBD2 (5 bases). There are 14 residues in the CDR3. The germline V gene encodes CDR1 SGHNT and CDR2 YENEEA. Trimming cost V 3 bases and J 5 bases, with 14 bases left between them. CDR3 sequence reads: CASSFRGEGNEQYF. As DNA, the CDR3 is TGTGCCAGCAGCTTTCGAGGCGAGGGCAACGAGCAGTACTTC.

The V gene is TRBV18, the J gene TRBJ1-1; D gene ambiguous. V was shortened by 3 bases and J by 5 bases, with 4 bases between the two germline ends. The CDR3 runs to 11 residues. CDR1 is KGHSH, CDR2 LQKENI, per germline. DNA of the CDR3: TGTGCCAGCTCACCCGGGACTGAAGCTTTCTTT. This translates into CASSPGTEAFF.

The chain has TRBV4-3 and TRBJ2-5, with a possible D match to TRBD2 (7 bases). V was clipped by 0 bases and J by 2 bases, with 10 bases between them. Germline lookup yields CDR1 LGHNA and CDR2 YSLEER. The CDR3 length is 15 residues. As DNA, the CDR3 is TGCGCCAGCAGCCAAGAAAGGGGGGGGCAAGAGACCCAGTACTTC. It codes for CASSQERGGQETQYF.

This clone appeared a few times. The chain has TRBV7-9 and TRBJ2-5; possibly TRBD2 for D (6 bases). The V gene lost 1 base and the J gene lost 14 bases, with 8 bases spanning the gap. This CDR3 region has 10 residues. CDR1 is SEHNR, CDR2 FQNEAQ, per germline (reference sequence). The CDR3: CASSLGGLYF. The DNA for the CDR3 is TGTGCCAGCAGCTTAGGGGGACTTTACTTC.

The V and J genes are TRBV5-1 and TRBJ2-7; no reliable D call. Trimming removed 2 bases at V and 3 bases at J, with 9 bases between. Germline CDR1 reads SGHRS; CDR2 reads YFSETQ. There are 13 residues in the CDR3. The CDR3 DNA sequence: TGCGCCAGCAGCTTCGGCGGAAACTACGAGCAGTACTTC. Its protein product is CASSFGGNYEQYF.

This rearrangement joins TRBV7-8 to TRBJ1-5; 7 nucleotides align to TRBD1. There are 15 residues in the CDR3. The V and J ends lost 5 bases and 1 base, in that order; junction bases with no gene match: 5. Germline V gene sequence: CDR1 SGHVS, CDR2 FQNEAQ. The CDR3 is CASSPQQGSNQPQHF. In DNA form, the CDR3 reads TGTGCCAGCAGCCCCCAACAGGGGAGCAATCAGCCCCAGCATTTT.

The chain employs TRBV5-6 and TRBJ2-7, with 9 bases matching TRBD1. CDR3 length: 14 amino acids. The V and J ends lost 2 bases and 3 bases, in that order; junction bases with no gene match: 3. The germline V gene has CDR1 SGHDT and CDR2 YYEEEE. DNA of the CDR3: TGTGCCAGCAGCTTAGGACAGGGGATCTACGAGCAGTACTTC. Translated: CASSLGQGIYEQYF.

CDR3 sequence: CARSWITGQGFQTQYF. The CDR3 DNA follows: TGTGCCAGAAGCTGGATAACGGGACAGGGATTCCAGACCCAGTACTTC. The chain links TRBV7-5 to TRBJ2-5; TRBD1, as called in the table, went unchecked against the DNA. TRBV7-5 is a pseudogene segment. The CDR3 is 16 amino acids.

The V gene is TRBV27, the J gene TRBJ1-2; weak D call: TRBD1 (6 bases). CDR1 is MNHEY and CDR2 is SMNVEV in the germline V gene (reference sequence). V shed 8 bases and J shed 4 bases, with 11 bases lying between them. The CDR3 extends over 12 amino acids. Here the CDR3 DNA reads TGTGCCAGCGGACAGAGTTCCTATGGCTACACCTTC. It encodes CASGQSSYGYTF.

Sample share makes this clone medium-sized. V usage is TRBV21-1 and J usage is TRBJ2-7; the table's D gene call, TRBD1, was not cross checked with the DNA. TRBV21-1 counts as a pseudogene. The CDR3 is made up of 14 amino acids. The CDR3 DNA sequence: TGTGCCGGCTTCTCCGGGACAGGGTCCTACGAGCAGTACTTC. It is translated as CAGFSGTGSYEQYF.

This clone has only one observation. The CDR3 coding sequence is TGTGCCAGCAGCCACCAGGCTGAGATCACAAACATTCAGTACTTC. Its translation: CASSHQAEITNIQYF. V is TRBV4-2 and J is TRBJ2-4; D is undetermined. V was shortened by 3 bases and J by 6 bases, with 15 bases between the two germline ends. The CDR3 is 15 amino acids. The germline CDR1 and CDR2 sequences are LGHNA and YNFKEQ.

Only one count was recorded for this clone. The V call is TRBV28, the J call TRBJ1-5; D is uncertain. The V end was cut by 6 bases, the J end by 4 bases, with 13 bases between. The germline V gene has CDR1 MDHEN and CDR2 SYDVKM. The CDR3 contains 14 residues. The CDR3 DNA sequence: TGTGCCAGCAGCTACCCAGGTACTAATCAGCCCCAGCATTTT. Its protein is CASSYPGTNQPQHF.

The chain joins TRBV19 to TRBJ1-4; TRBD1 might be the D (6 bases). The V and J ends lost 7 bases and 2 bases respectively, with 11 bases between them. The CDR3 consists of 14 residues. Germline V gene data show CDR1 as LNHDA and CDR2 as SQIVND (reference sequence). This chain's CDR3 is CASMGALTNEKLFF. CDR3 in DNA: TGTGCCAGTATGGGGGCGCTGACTAATGAAAAACTGTTTTTT.

The J gene is TRBJ2-1, the V gene TRBV2; 13 nucleotides agree with TRBD2. The CDR3 sequence is 15 residues long. The germline V gene encodes CDR1 SNHLY and CDR2 FYNNEI. The J segment lost 8 bases and the V segment lost 9 bases, leaving 10 bases of the junction unmatched. The CDR3 spells CASTLLAGGPHEQFF. In DNA, the CDR3 is TGTGCCAGTACCTTACTAGCGGGGGGGCCCCATGAGCAGTTCTTC.

V gene TRBV4-2 combines with J gene TRBJ2-1; 9 nucleotides align to TRBD2. V was pared by 1 base and J by 0 bases, with 1 base of the junction left unmatched. Germline V gene data show CDR1 as LGHNA and CDR2 as YNFKEQ. This CDR3 has 16 amino acids. CDR3 sequence reads: CASSQATSGSYNEQFF. The CDR3 DNA reads TGTGCCAGCAGCCAAGCGACTAGCGGCTCCTACAATGAGCAGTTCTTC.

A few counts support this clone. The chain recombines TRBV25-1 with TRBJ1-2, with a possible D match to TRBD1 (5 bases). Trimming stripped 7 bases from V and 8 bases from J, with 11 bases between. This CDR3 spans 11 amino acids. Germline CDR1 is MGHDK and CDR2 is SYGVNS. The CDR3 nucleotides are TGTGCCAGCACGTCAGGGCTGGGCTACACCTTC. It yields the protein CASTSGLGYTF.

In this sample, this clone turned up once. The chain has TRBV28 and TRBJ2-7, with a tentative D call TRBD2 (6 bases). Germline lookup yields CDR1 MDHEN and CDR2 SYDVKM. The V gene lost 7 bases and the J gene lost 2 bases, with 30 bases spanning the gap. The CDR3 covers 19 residues. The CDR3 DNA sequence: TGTGCCAGCAATACCCGGGACTCCTCTATTCCCATGCGGGCCTACGAGCAGTACTTC. It translates to CASNTRDSSIPMRAYEQYF.

This chain joins TRBV7-9 and TRBJ2-7, with 11 bases fitting TRBD2. The CDR3 covers 19 residues. The V segment lost 5 bases and the J segment 0 bases; nucleotides outside the gene matches: 15. Looked up from germline, CDR1 is SEHNR and CDR2 is FQNEAQ (reference sequence). The CDR3: CASSTPSGRSDGLSYEQYF. CDR3 nucleotide sequence: TGTGCCAGCAGCACGCCTAGCGGGAGGTCCGACGGCCTCTCCTACGAGCAGTACTTC.

The gene calls are TRBV28 and TRBJ1-4; a possible D gene is TRBD1 (5 bases). The CDR3 runs 15 residues. CDR1 and CDR2 from the germline V gene are MDHEN and SYDVKM. Trimming removed 4 bases from V and 8 bases from J, with 17 bases in between. The CDR3 sequence: CASSWDSLYGEKLFF. The CDR3 coding sequence is TGTGCCAGCAGTTGGGACTCCTTATACGGGGAAAAACTGTTTTTT.

The genes are TRBV5-5 and TRBJ2-5; maybe TRBD1 (5 bases). The CDR3 contains 17 residues. Trimming cost V 4 bases and J 4 bases, with 23 bases left between them. Germline V gives CDR1 SGHKS, CDR2 YYEKEE (reference sequence). The CDR3 loop reads CASSLTAPQGRGETQYF. The CDR3 region has the DNA TGTGCCAGCAGCCTGACTGCACCCCAGGGTAGAGGAGAGACCCAGTACTTC.

J is TRBJ2-3 and V is TRBV6-1, with 9 bases fitting TRBD2. The ends lost 1 base at V and 6 bases at J; junction bases unmatched: 17. The CDR3 runs to 19 residues. Per the germline V gene, CDR1 is MNHNS and CDR2 is SASEGT. The CDR3 nucleotides are TGTGCCAGCAGTGAAGGGGGTTATGGGCTAGCGGGATTGGGGGATACGCAGTATTTT. Encoded protein: CASSEGGYGLAGLGDTQYF.

The chain employs TRBV28 and TRBJ2-7; D unclear. Trimming shortened V by 4 bases and J by 5 bases, and 15 bases separated the two germline ends. CDR3 length: 14 amino acids. The germline CDR1 and CDR2 sequences are MDHEN and SYDVKM. The CDR3 sequence is CASSSRGFPDEQYF. The DNA of the CDR3 is TGTGCCAGCAGTTCCCGCGGTTTTCCGGACGAGCAGTACTTC. Full variable domain (rest looked up from reference TRBV28 and TRBJ2-7): DVKVTQSSRYLVKRTGEKVFLECVQDMDHENMFWYRQDPGLGLRLIYFSYDVKMKEKGDIPEGYSVSREKKERFSLILESASTNQTSMYLCASSSRGFPDEQYFGPGTRLTVT.

CDR3 in DNA: TGTGCCAGCAGTTTTGATCTGGCAGGCAATCAGCCCCAGCATTTT. It encodes CASSFDLAGNQPQHF. The chain employs TRBV6-1 and TRBJ1-5; D is unclear. In germline, CDR1 is MNHNS, CDR2 SASEGT. Trimming removed 5 bases at V and 2 bases at J, with 13 bases between. This CDR3 spans 15 amino acids.